Below are 27 T cell receptor beta chains sequenced from a single sample in a study of blood T cell repertoires in COVID-19. Sequenced by immunoSEQ multiplex PCR; TCRdb stores in-frame clones only, minus some. This table has under 300,000 clones, 90% appearing once. The sample taken for sequencing was peripheral blood. These receptors originate from a woman in her sixties or seventies with COVID-19, enrolled during active disease.

The chain uses TRBV7-2 and TRBJ2-1; 9 nucleotides agree with TRBD1. The germline V gene has CDR1 SGHTA and CDR2 FQGNSA. V was clipped by 4 bases and J by 5 bases; unmatched bases: 6. The CDR3 sequence is 15 residues long. The DNA for the CDR3 is TGTGCCAGCAGCTCCGACAGGGGGTCCCACAATGAGCAGTTCTTC. Encoded protein: CASSSDRGSHNEQFF.

This chain links TRBV7-2 with TRBJ2-4; 7 positions match TRBD1. V shed 5 bases, J shed 1 base, and the junction held 5 bases outside the gene matches. The germline V gene encodes CDR1 SGHTA and CDR2 FQGNSA. This CDR3 region has 15 residues. The CDR3 sequence is CASSLLQGAKNIQYF. As DNA, the CDR3 is TGTGCCAGCAGCCTACTACAGGGGGCCAAAAACATTCAGTACTTC.

V gene TRBV7-9 combines with J gene TRBJ2-4, with 7 bases aligning to TRBD1. Trimming took 1 base from V and 1 from J; bases not matched to a gene: 13. The CDR3 is made up of 19 amino acids. The germline V gene has CDR1 SEHNR and CDR2 FQNEAQ (reference sequence). This chain's CDR3 is CASSLDKTGLMTAKNIQYF. CDR3 in DNA: TGTGCCAGCAGCTTAGATAAGACAGGGCTCATGACGGCCAAAAACATTCAGTACTTC.

This chain connects TRBV30 to TRBJ1-1; D is ambiguous. The germline CDR1 and CDR2 sequences are GTSNPN and SVGIG (reference sequence). The CDR3 consists of 12 residues. Trimming cost V 2 bases and J 3 bases, with 7 bases left between them. CDR3 bases: TGTGCCTGGAGTAGGGAGTACACTGAAGCTTTCTTT. Its protein product is CAWSREYTEAFF. Variable domain in full (rest from reference TRBV30 and TRBJ1-1): SQTIHQWPATLVQPVGSPLSLECTVEGTSNPNLYWYRQAAGRGLQLLFYSVGIGQISSEVPQNLSASRPQDRQFILSSKKLLLSDSGFYLCAWSREYTEAFFGQGTRLTVV.

The chain carries TRBV30 and TRBJ1-6; TRBD1 agrees at 7 bases. Looked up from germline, CDR1 is GTSNPN and CDR2 is SVGIG (reference sequence). V shed 5 bases, J shed 11 bases, and the junction held 21 bases outside the gene matches. The CDR3 totals 17 residues. CDR3 DNA: TGTGCCTGGGGAAGAAGAACAGGGGCGGCATGGGGTCCACCCCTCCACTTT. This gives the protein CAWGRRTGAAWGPPLHF.

This chain joins TRBV7-2 and TRBJ2-3, with TRBD2 identical over 8 bases. CDR1 SGHTA and CDR2 FQGNSA come from the germline V gene. Germline trimming cut 3 bases from V and 0 bases from J; bases unmatched to any gene: 11. CDR3 length: 18 amino acids. CDR3 in DNA: TGTGCCAGCAGCTTCCCCGAGTGGACTAGCTCTAGCACAGATACGCAGTATTTT. It is translated as CASSFPEWTSSSTDTQYF. Drawing the rest from reference TRBV7-2 and TRBJ2-3, the complete variable domain is GAGVSQSPSNKVTEKGKDVELRCDPISGHTALYWYRQSLGQGLEFLIYFQGNSAPDKSGLPSDRFSAERTGGSVSTLTIQRTQQEDSAVYLCASSFPEWTSSSTDTQYFGPGTRLTVL.

The chain employs TRBV7-8 and TRBJ1-1; D possibly corresponds to TRBD1 (5 bases). CDR1 and CDR2 from the germline V gene are SGHVS and FQNEAQ. The CDR3 has 15 amino acids. Trimming removed 5 bases at V and 0 bases at J, with 13 bases between. CDR3 bases: TGTGCCAGCAGCCCACGATGGGGCCTGAACACTGAAGCTTTCTTT. Its protein product is CASSPRWGLNTEAFF.

This chain connects TRBV9 to TRBJ1-5; TRBD1 is a possible D gene (5 bases). Germline V lookup: CDR1 SGDLS, CDR2 YYNGEE. V was clipped by 4 bases and J by 4 bases, with 12 bases between them. CDR3 size: 14 residues. The CDR3 loop reads CASSSTGENQPQHF. CDR3 DNA: TGTGCCAGCAGCTCAACAGGAGAAAATCAGCCCCAGCATTTT.

This clone was seen only once. The chain employs TRBV19 and TRBJ1-4; TRBD1 agrees at 10 bases. The V gene end was trimmed by 4 bases and the J gene end by 2 bases; junction bases not matched to a gene: 1. Germline V gene sequence: CDR1 LNHDA, CDR2 SQIVND (reference sequence). This CDR3 has 15 amino acids. Written as DNA, the CDR3 is TGTGCCAGTAGTACGGGACAGGGGACTAATGAAAAACTGTTTTTT. It is translated as CASSTGQGTNEKLFF.

The gene calls are TRBV30 and TRBJ2-5; TRBD2 aligns across 8 bases. The CDR3 extends over 16 amino acids. Germline trimming cut 2 bases from V and 5 bases from J; bases unmatched to any gene: 13. Germline CDR1 GTSNPN, CDR2 SVGIG (reference sequence). In DNA form, the CDR3 reads TGTGCCTGGAGTACGGGGCGGGCGGGGGGCGAGGAGACCCAGTACTTC. Residues: CAWSTGRAGGEETQYF.

This clone was seen just once. The V gene is TRBV6-5, the J gene TRBJ1-2; D is possibly TRBD1 (5 bases). Between the trimmed V and J ends, which lost 10 bases and 3 bases, there was a span of 15 bases. The germline CDR1 and CDR2 sequences are MNHEY and SVGAGI. The CDR3 loop spans 13 amino acids. CDR3: CATRPQGDYGYTF. Here the CDR3 DNA reads TGTGCCACCCGACCCCAAGGGGACTATGGCTACACCTTC.

V is TRBV19 and J is TRBJ1-1; possibly TRBD1 for D (5 bases). Trimming shortened V by 3 bases and J by 4 bases, and 15 bases separated the two germline ends. Germline CDR1 reads LNHDA; CDR2 reads SQIVND (reference sequence). The CDR3 is 15 residues long. The CDR3 loop reads CASSIHGGVGTEAFF. CDR3 sequence (DNA): TGTGCCAGTAGTATTCACGGGGGAGTGGGCACTGAAGCTTTCTTT.

The CDR3 DNA is TGTGCCAGCAGCGCGACAGGGGGCGTTGGCACTGAAGCTTTCTTT. It codes for CASSATGGVGTEAFF. This chain uses TRBV9 with TRBJ1-1; 10 nucleotides match TRBD1. The length of the CDR3 is 15 residues. V shed 3 bases, J shed 4 bases, and the junction held 6 bases outside the gene matches. The germline V gene encodes CDR1 SGDLS and CDR2 YYNGEE.

The chain employs TRBV24-1 and TRBJ2-1, with TRBD2 identical over 11 bases. V shed 4 bases and J 9 bases; nucleotides not matched to a gene: 13. The CDR3 runs 17 residues. CDR1 and CDR2 (germline): KGHDR, SFDVKD. Here the CDR3 reads CATSDPRGSGGEGEQFF. DNA for the CDR3: TGTGCCACCAGTGACCCACGGGGTAGCGGGGGGGAGGGTGAGCAGTTCTTC.

The genes are TRBV19 and TRBJ1-5; TRBD1 agrees at 7 bases. Trimming took 3 bases from V and 3 from J; bases not matched to a gene: 2. The CDR3 is made up of 14 amino acids. Germline CDR1 reads LNHDA; CDR2 reads SQIVND (reference sequence). The CDR3 region is CASSMGQLNQPQHF. The CDR3 DNA follows: TGTGCCAGTAGTATGGGACAGCTCAATCAGCCCCAGCATTTT.

V gene TRBV12-5 combines with J gene TRBJ1-1; D not resolved. Germline CDR1 LGHNT, CDR2 FRNRAP. The V gene lost 7 bases and the J gene lost 4 bases, with 7 bases spanning the gap. The CDR3 spans 11 residues. CDR3 region: CASALATEAFF. The CDR3 DNA sequence: TGTGCTAGTGCTTTAGCCACTGAAGCTTTCTTT.

The J gene is TRBJ1-1, the V gene TRBV19; TRBD1 matches at 9 bases. The CDR3 sequence is 13 residues long. Germline assignment: CDR1 LNHDA and CDR2 SQIVND (reference sequence). V lost 10 bases and J lost 4; bases outside the gene matches: 7. The CDR3, as DNA: TGTGCCACCAGACAGGGGGTTATCACTGAAGCTTTCTTT. It is translated as CATRQGVITEAFF. Drawing the rest from reference TRBV19 and TRBJ1-1, the complete variable domain is DGGITQSPKYLFRKEGQNVTLSCEQNLNHDAMYWYRQDPGQGLRLIYYSQIVNDFQKGDIAEGYSVSREKKESFPLTVTSAQKNPTAFYLCATRQGVITEAFFGQGTRLTVV.

The gene calls are TRBV6-5 and TRBJ1-2, with 11 nucleotides matching TRBD1. The CDR3 has 13 amino acids. With V trimmed by 8 bases and J by 6 bases, 5 bases remained unmatched. Germline V lookup: CDR1 MNHEY, CDR2 SVGAGI. The DNA for the CDR3 is TGTGCCAGCGCCCGGACAGGGGGCCATGGCTACACCTTC. This gives the protein CASARTGGHGYTF.

The chain is built from TRBV30 and TRBJ2-6, with TRBD1 matching over 10 bases. The CDR3 spans 15 residues. Losses at the gene ends were 5 bases for V and 2 bases for J; bases not matched to a gene: 3. The V gene's germline CDR1 is GTSNPN and CDR2 SVGIG (reference sequence). In DNA form, the CDR3 reads TGTGCCTGGGACAGGGGGCGGACTGGGGCCAACGTCCTGACTTTC. Its protein is CAWDRGRTGANVLTF.

The chain is built from TRBV7-6 and TRBJ1-1, with D possibly being TRBD1 (6 bases). Germline V gene sequence: CDR1 SGHVS, CDR2 FNYEAQ. Trimming shortened V by 6 bases and J by 6 bases, and 14 bases separated the two germline ends. The CDR3 has 13 residues. The DNA for the CDR3 is TGTGCCAGCAGTTCCCCAGGGGTCTCTGAAGCTTTCTTT. Its protein is CASSSPGVSEAFF.

This clone appeared a single time. This chain uses TRBV6-5 with TRBJ1-1; TRBD1 might be the D (5 bases). This CDR3 comprises 16 residues. Trimming stripped 2 bases from V and 5 bases from J, with 18 bases between. CDR1 is MNHEY and CDR2 is SVGAGI in the germline V gene. Here the CDR3 reads CASSYLWAGRTTEAFF. As DNA, the CDR3 is TGTGCCAGCAGTTACCTCTGGGCAGGTAGGACAACTGAAGCTTTCTTT.

The chain joins TRBV6-5 to TRBJ1-1; the match to TRBD1 covers 10 bases. This CDR3 is built from 16 residues. Germline V lookup: CDR1 MNHEY, CDR2 SVGAGI. The junction had 13 bases not matched to a gene; V was cut back by 4 bases and J by 8 bases. The CDR3 DNA reads TGTGCCAGCAGTTCACCTGCCGGGACAGGGGCAGGGGAAGCTTTCTTT. Translated: CASSSPAGTGAGEAFF.

The gene calls are TRBV30 and TRBJ2-5; possible D gene TRBD1, 5 bases. V dropped 4 bases and J dropped 5 bases, with 8 bases sitting between them. Germline V gives CDR1 GTSNPN, CDR2 SVGIG (reference sequence). The CDR3 runs to 11 residues. The CDR3 sequence: CAWNKGETQYF. CDR3 DNA sequence: TGTGCCTGGAACAAGGGGGAGACCCAGTACTTC.

The rearrangement joins TRBV3-1 (or the pseudogene TRBV3-2) to TRBJ1-4; tentatively, D is TRBD1 (5 bases). CDR1 is LGHDT, CDR2 YNNKEL, per germline (reference sequence). V gave up 4 bases and J gave up 6 bases, with 12 bases separating them. The CDR3 runs 14 residues. The CDR3 nucleotides read TGTGCCAGCAGCCGAACAGGTGGGGATGAAAAACTGTTTTTT. This translates into CASSRTGGDEKLFF.

V and J are TRBV19 and TRBJ1-6; the match to TRBD1 covers 8 bases. V shed 4 bases and J 12 bases; nucleotides not matched to a gene: 8. The length of the CDR3 is 14 residues. Germline loops: CDR1 LNHDA, CDR2 SQIVND (reference sequence). The CDR3: CASSKMDREGPLHF. CDR3 DNA: TGTGCCAGTAGTAAAATGGACAGGGAGGGACCCCTCCACTTT. Filled out from reference TRBV19 and TRBJ1-6, the complete variable domain reads DGGITQSPKYLFRKEGQNVTLSCEQNLNHDAMYWYRQDPGQGLRLIYYSQIVNDFQKGDIAEGYSVSREKKESFPLTVTSAQKNPTAFYLCASSKMDREGPLHFGNGTRLTVT.

V and J are TRBV6-2 or TRBV6-3 and TRBJ2-1; 7 positions match TRBD2. This CDR3 spans 16 amino acids. Germline-derived CDR1 and CDR2 are MNHEY and SVGEGT. Unmatched junction bases numbered 11, after V lost 3 bases and J lost 6 bases. CDR3 in amino acids: CASSYSLRGISNEQFF. Written as DNA, the CDR3 is TGTGCCAGCAGTTATTCTTTGCGGGGGATAAGCAATGAGCAGTTCTTC.

The J gene is TRBJ1-4, the V gene TRBV9; 12 bases fit TRBD1. Trimming at V came to 3 bases and at J to 7 bases, leaving 4 bases not matched to a gene. Germline values: CDR1 SGDLS, CDR2 YYNGEE. The CDR3 has 15 amino acids. CDR3 sequence: CASSGGTGGGEKLFF. The CDR3, as DNA: TGTGCCAGCAGCGGTGGGACAGGGGGCGGTGAAAAACTGTTTTTT.